The sequence of this TCR beta chain was determined in a study of preoperative IRX-2 immunotherapy in early breast cancer. Treatment indicated: preoperative locoregional IRX-2 cytokine immunotherapy. The germline gives CDR1 SGHTA, CDR2 FQGNSA. The V end was cut by 10 bases, the J end by 9 bases, with 13 bases between. CDR3 length: 11 residues. Sequencing used immunoSEQ multiplex PCR; TCRdb keeps in-frame clones, though not all of them. The sample contains about 62,000 clones, approximately 95% of which appear only once. This sequence was found in a human donor with breast cancer. The genes are TRBV7-2 and TRBJ2-1, with a tentative D call TRBD1 (5 bases). Collection of the sample occurred from a patient treated with IRX-2 immunotherapy. The CDR3 protein is CATRVFSEQFF. Here the CDR3 DNA reads TGTGCCACCAGGGTCTTTAGTGAGCAGTTCTTC.